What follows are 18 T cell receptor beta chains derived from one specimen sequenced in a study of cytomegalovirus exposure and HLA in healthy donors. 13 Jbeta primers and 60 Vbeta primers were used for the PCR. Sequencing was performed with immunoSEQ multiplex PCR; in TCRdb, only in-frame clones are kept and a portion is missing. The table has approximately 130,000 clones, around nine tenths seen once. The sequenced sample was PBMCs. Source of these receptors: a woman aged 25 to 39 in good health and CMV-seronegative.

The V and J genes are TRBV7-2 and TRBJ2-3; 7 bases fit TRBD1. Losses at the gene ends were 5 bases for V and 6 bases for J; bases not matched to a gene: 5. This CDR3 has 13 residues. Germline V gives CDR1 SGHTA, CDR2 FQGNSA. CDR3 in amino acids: CASSRDRPDTQYF. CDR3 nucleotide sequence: TGTGCCAGCAGCCGGGACAGACCGGATACGCAGTATTTT.

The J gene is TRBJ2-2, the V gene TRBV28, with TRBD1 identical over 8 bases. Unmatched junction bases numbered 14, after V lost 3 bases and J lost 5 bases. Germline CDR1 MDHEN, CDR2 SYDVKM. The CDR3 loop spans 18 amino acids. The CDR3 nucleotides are TGTGCCAGCAGTTTTCCCCCCGATGACAGGGGAGGAACCGGGGAGCTGTTTTTT. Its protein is CASSFPPDDRGGTGELFF. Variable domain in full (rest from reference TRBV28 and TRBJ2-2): DVKVTQSSRYLVKRTGEKVFLECVQDMDHENMFWYRQDPGLGLRLIYFSYDVKMKEKGDIPEGYSVSREKKERFSLILESASTNQTSMYLCASSFPPDDRGGTGELFFGEGSRLTVL.

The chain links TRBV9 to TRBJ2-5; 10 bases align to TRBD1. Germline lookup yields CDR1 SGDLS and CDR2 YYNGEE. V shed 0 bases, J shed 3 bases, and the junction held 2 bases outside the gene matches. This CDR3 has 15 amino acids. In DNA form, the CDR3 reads TGTGCCAGCAGCGTAGGGGGGACAGGGGAAGAGACCCAGTACTTC. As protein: CASSVGGTGEETQYF.

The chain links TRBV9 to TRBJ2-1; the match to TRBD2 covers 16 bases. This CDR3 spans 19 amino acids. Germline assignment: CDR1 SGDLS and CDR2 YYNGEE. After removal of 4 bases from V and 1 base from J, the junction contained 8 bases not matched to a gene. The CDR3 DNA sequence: TGTGCCAGCAGCCCCTCGGGACTAGCGGGAGGGACGTCCTACAATGAGCAGTTCTTC. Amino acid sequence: CASSPSGLAGGTSYNEQFF.

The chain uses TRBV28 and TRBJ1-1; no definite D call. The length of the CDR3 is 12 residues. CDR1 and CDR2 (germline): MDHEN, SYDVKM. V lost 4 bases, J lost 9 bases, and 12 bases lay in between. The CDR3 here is CASSSGSSQAFF. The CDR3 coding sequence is TGTGCCAGCAGTTCCGGGAGCAGTCAAGCTTTCTTT.

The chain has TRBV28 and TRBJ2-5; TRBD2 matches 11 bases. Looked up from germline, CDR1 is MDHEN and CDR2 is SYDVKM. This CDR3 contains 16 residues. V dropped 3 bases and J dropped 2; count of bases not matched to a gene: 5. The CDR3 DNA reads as TGTGCCAGCAGTTTTGGACTAGCGGGTTTACAAGAGACCCAGTACTTC. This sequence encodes CASSFGLAGLQETQYF.

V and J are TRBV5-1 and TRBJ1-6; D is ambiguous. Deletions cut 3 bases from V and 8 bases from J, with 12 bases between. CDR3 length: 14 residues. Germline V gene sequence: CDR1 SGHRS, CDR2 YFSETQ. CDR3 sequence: CASSSDTTDSPLHF. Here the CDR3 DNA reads TGCGCCAGCAGCTCAGACACGACCGATTCACCCCTCCACTTT. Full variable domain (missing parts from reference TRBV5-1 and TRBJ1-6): KAGVTQTPRYLIKTRGQQVTLSCSPISGHRSVSWYQQTPGQGLQFLFEYFSETQRNKGNFPGRFSGRQFSNSRSEMNVSTLELGDSALYLCASSSDTTDSPLHFGNGTRLTVT.

The CDR3 reads CASSKTGGWGQPQHF. DNA for the CDR3: TGTGCCAGCAGCAAAACAGGGGGCTGGGGTCAGCCCCAGCATTTT. The rearrangement joins TRBV2 to TRBJ1-5, with TRBD1 identical over 9 bases. The V gene's germline CDR1 is SNHLY and CDR2 FYNNEI. V shed 6 bases, J shed 6 bases, and the junction held 9 bases outside the gene matches. The CDR3 length is 15 residues. The full variable domain, in which reference TRBV2 and TRBJ1-5 provide the parts outside the CDR3, is EPEVTQTPSHQVTQMGQEVILRCVPISNHLYFYWYRQILGQKVEFLVSFYNNEISEKSEIFDDQFSVERPDGSNFTLKIRSTKLEDSAMYFCASSKTGGWGQPQHFGDGTRLSIL.

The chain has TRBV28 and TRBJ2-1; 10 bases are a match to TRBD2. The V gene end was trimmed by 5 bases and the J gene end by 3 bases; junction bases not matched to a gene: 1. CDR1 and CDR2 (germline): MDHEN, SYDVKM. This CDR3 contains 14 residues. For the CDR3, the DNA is TGTGCCAGCAGTCTAGCGGGGGACTACAATGAGCAGTTCTTC. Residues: CASSLAGDYNEQFF.

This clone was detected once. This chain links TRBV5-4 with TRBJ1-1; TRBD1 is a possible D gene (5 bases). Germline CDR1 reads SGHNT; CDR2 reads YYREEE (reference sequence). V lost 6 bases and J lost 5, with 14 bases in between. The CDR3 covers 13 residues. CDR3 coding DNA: TGTGCCAGCACCGGGGGGGGTTGGACTGAAGCTTTCTTT. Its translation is CASTGGGWTEAFF.

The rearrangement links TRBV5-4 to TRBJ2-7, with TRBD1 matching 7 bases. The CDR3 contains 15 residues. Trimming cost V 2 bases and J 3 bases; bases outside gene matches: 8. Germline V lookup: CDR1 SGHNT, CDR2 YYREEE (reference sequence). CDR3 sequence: CASSFGGGQVYEQYF. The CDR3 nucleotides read TGTGCCAGCAGCTTTGGGGGTGGACAGGTCTACGAGCAGTACTTC.

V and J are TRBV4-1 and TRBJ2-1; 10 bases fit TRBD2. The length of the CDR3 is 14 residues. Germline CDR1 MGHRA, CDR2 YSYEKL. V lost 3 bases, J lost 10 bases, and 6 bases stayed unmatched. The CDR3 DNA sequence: TGCGCCAGCAGCCAGGGACTAGCGTATGGCGAGCAGTTCTTC. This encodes CASSQGLAYGEQFF.

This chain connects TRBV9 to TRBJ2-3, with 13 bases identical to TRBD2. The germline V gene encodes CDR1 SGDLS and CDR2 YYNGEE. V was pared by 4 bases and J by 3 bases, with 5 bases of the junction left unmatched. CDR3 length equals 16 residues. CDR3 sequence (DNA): TGTGCCAGCAGCCCCCGGACTAGCGGGGGTACAGATACGCAGTATTTT. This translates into CASSPRTSGGTDTQYF. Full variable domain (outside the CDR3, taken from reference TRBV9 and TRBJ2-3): DSGVTQTPKHLITATGQRVTLRCSPRSGDLSVYWYQQSLDQGLQFLIQYYNGEERAKGNILERFSAQQFPDLHSELNLSSLELGDSALYFCASSPRTSGGTDTQYFGPGTRLTVL.

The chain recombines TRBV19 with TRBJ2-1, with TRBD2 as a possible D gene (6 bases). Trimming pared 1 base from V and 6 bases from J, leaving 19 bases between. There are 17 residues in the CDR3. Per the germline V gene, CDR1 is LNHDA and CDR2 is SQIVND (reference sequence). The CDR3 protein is CASSIGDYLGGLNEQFF. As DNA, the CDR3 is TGTGCCAGTAGTATAGGAGACTACTTGGGGGGACTCAATGAGCAGTTCTTC. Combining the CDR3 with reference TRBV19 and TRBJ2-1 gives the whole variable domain DGGITQSPKYLFRKEGQNVTLSCEQNLNHDAMYWYRQDPGQGLRLIYYSQIVNDFQKGDIAEGYSVSREKKESFPLTVTSAQKNPTAFYLCASSIGDYLGGLNEQFFGPGTRLTVL.

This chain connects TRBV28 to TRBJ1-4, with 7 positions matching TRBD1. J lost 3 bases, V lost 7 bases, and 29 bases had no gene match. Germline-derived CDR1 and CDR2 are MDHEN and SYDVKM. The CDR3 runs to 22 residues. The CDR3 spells CASIKAGLRTGRRIGANEKLFF. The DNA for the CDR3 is TGTGCCAGCATCAAGGCCGGGCTTAGGACAGGAAGAAGAATTGGGGCTAATGAAAAACTGTTTTTT. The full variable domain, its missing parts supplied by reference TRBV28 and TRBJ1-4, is DVKVTQSSRYLVKRTGEKVFLECVQDMDHENMFWYRQDPGLGLRLIYFSYDVKMKEKGDIPEGYSVSREKKERFSLILESASTNQTSMYLCASIKAGLRTGRRIGANEKLFFGSGTQLSVL.

The CDR3 spells CATRQGLVNEQYF. The CDR3 DNA sequence: TGTGCCACCCGGCAGGGGCTGGTGAACGAGCAGTACTTC. The rearrangement uses TRBV19 and TRBJ2-7, with a possible D match to TRBD1 (6 bases). CDR3 length: 13 residues. In germline, CDR1 is LNHDA, CDR2 SQIVND (reference sequence). Trimming cost V 10 bases and J 5 bases, with 18 bases left between them.

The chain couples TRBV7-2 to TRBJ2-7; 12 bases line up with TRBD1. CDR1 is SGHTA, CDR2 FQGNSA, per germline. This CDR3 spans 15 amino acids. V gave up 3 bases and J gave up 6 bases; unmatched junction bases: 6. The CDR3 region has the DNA TGTGCCAGCAGCTTTGCCCGGGACAGGGGGCTCGAGCAGTACTTC. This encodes CASSFARDRGLEQYF.

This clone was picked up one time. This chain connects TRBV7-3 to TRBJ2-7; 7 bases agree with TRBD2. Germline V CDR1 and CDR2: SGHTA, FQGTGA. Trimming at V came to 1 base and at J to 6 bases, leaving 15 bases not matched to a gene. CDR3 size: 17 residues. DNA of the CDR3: TGTGCCAGCAGCTTAAATGGGCCGGCGGGGGAAAAGTGCGAGCAGTACTTC. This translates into CASSLNGPAGEKCEQYF.